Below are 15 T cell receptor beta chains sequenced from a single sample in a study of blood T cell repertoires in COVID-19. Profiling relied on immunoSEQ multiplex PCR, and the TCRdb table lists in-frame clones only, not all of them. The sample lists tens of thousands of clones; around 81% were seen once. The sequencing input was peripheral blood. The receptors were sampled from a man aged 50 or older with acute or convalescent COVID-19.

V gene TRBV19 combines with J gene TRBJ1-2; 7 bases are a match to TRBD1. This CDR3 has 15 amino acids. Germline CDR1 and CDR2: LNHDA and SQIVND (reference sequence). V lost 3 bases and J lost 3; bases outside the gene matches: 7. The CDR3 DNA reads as TGTGCCAGTAGTATCGTGGTTGGGACAGACTATGGCTACACCTTC. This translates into CASSIVVGTDYGYTF.

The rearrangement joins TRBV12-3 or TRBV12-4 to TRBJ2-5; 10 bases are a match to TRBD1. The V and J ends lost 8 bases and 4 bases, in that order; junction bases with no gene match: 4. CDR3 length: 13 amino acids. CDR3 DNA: TGTGCCAGCCGACAGGGGGCCTCAGAGACCCAGTACTTC. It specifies CASRQGASETQYF.

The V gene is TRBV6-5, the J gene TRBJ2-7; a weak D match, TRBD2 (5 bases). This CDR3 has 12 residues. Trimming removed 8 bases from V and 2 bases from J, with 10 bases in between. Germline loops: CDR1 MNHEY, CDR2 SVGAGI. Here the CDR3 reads CASSGLTYEQYF. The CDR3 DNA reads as TGTGCCAGCTCTGGACTTACCTACGAGCAGTACTTC.

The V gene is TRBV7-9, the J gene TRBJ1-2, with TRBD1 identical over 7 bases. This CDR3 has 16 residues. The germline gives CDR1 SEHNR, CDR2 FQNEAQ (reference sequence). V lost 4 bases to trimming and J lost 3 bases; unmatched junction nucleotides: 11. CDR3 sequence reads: CASSSSEGAADYGYTF. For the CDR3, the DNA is TGTGCCAGCAGCTCCTCGGAGGGGGCCGCGGACTATGGCTACACCTTC.

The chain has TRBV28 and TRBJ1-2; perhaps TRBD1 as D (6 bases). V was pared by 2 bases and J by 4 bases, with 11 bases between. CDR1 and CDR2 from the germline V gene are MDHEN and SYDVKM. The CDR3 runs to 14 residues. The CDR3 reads CASSLGTGIYGYTF. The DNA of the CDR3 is TGTGCCAGCAGTTTAGGAACAGGGATCTATGGCTACACCTTC.

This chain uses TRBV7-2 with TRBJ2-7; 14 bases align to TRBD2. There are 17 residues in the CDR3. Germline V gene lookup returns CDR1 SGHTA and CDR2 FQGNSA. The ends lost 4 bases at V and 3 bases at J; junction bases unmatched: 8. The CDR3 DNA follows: TGTGCCAGCAGCTATCGAAGCGGGACTAGCGGGAGCTACGAGCAGTACTTC. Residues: CASSYRSGTSGSYEQYF. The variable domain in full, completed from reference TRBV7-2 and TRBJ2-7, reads GAGVSQSPSNKVTEKGKDVELRCDPISGHTALYWYRQSLGQGLEFLIYFQGNSAPDKSGLPSDRFSAERTGGSVSTLTIQRTQQEDSAVYLCASSYRSGTSGSYEQYFGPGTRLTVT.

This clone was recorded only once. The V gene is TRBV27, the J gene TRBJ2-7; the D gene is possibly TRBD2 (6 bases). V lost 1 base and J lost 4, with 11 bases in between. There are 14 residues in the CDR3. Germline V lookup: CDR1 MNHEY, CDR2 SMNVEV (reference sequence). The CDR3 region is CASSLLGTGYEQYF. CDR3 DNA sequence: TGTGCCAGCAGTTTATTGGGGACTGGATACGAGCAGTACTTC.

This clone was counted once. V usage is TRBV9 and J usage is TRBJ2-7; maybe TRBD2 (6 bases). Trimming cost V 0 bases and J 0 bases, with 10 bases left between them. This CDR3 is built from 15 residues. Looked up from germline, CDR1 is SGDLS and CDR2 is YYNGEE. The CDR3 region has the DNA TGTGCCAGCAGCGTAGGCGGGGCCAGCTCCTACGAGCAGTACTTC. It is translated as CASSVGGASSYEQYF.

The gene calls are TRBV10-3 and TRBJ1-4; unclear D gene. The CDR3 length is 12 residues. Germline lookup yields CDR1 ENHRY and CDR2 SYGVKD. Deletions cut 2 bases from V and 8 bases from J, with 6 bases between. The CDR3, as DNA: TGTGCCATCAGTGAGCCGAGAGAAAAACTGTTTTTT. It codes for CAISEPREKLFF.

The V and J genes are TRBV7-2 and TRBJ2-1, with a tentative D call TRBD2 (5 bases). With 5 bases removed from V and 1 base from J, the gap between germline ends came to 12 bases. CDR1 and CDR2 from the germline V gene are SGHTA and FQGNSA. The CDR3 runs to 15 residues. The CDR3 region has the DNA TGTGCCAGCAGCCCTACTAGTGGATCCTACAATGAGCAGTTCTTC. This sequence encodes CASSPTSGSYNEQFF.

As DNA, the CDR3 is TGTGCCAGCAGTTTATCGGCCAGTACCCTCTACGAGCAGTACTTC. Residues: CASSLSASTLYEQYF. J is TRBJ2-7 and V is TRBV27; no clear D gene. Trimming left V 0 bases short and J 3 bases short, with 12 bases between. CDR1 is MNHEY, CDR2 SMNVEV, per germline (reference sequence). This CDR3 region has 15 residues.

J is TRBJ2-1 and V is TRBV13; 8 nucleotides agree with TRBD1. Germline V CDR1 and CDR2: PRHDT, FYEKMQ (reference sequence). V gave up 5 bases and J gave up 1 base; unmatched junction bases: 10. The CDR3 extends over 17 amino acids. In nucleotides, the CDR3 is TGTGCCAGCAGCCTTGGACAGGGAAGCTTGTCCTACAATGAGCAGTTCTTC. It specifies CASSLGQGSLSYNEQFF. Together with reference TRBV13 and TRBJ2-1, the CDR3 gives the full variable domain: AAGVIQSPRHLIKEKRETATLKCYPIPRHDTVYWYQQGPGQDPQFLISFYEKMQSDKGSIPDRFSAQQFSDYHSELNMSSLELGDSALYFCASSLGQGSLSYNEQFFGPGTRLTVL.

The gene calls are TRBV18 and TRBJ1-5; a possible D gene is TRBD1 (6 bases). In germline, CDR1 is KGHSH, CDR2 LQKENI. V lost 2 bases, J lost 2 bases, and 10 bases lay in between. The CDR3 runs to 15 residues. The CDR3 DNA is TGTGCCAGCTCACCATCTTCAGGGGGCAATCAGCCCCAGCATTTT. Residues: CASSPSSGGNQPQHF.

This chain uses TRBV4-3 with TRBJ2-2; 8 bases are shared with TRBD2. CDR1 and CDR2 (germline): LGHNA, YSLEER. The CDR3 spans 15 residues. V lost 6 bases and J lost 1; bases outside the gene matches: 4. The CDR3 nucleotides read TGCGCCAGCAGTCGGACTAGCCTGAACACCGGGGAGCTGTTTTTT. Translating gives CASSRTSLNTGELFF.

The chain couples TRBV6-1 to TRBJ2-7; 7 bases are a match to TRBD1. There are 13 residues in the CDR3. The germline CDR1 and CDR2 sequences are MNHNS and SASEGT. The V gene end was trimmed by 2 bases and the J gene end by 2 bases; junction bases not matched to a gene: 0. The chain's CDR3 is CASSETGAYEQYF. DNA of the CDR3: TGTGCCAGCAGTGAAACAGGGGCCTACGAGCAGTACTTC.